This TCR beta chain emerged from a study of cytomegalovirus exposure and HLA in healthy donors (dated by TCRdb to the late 2010s). Study-level background: An earlier analysis of under 600 of the donors reported approximately 300 Gb of sequence data and around 120 million unique TCR beta sequences from 150 million to 200 million T cells. To predict cytomegalovirus infection status, the study combined high-throughput TCR immunosequencing, statistical association of individual TCRs with disease status, and machine learning. The T cell repertoires of several hundred subjects were profiled by immunosequencing and related to cytomegalovirus serostatus. All discovery cohort repertoires had been generated on a single sequencing platform. In addition to the first cohort of hundreds of subjects, a separate validation cohort of around 110 different subjects was used. An early release covering about 600 HLA-typed donors comprised approximately 300 gigabases of sequencing data and 85 million or so unique TCR sequences. Among 300 to 500 genotyped donors of the cohort, an average of approximately 240,000 unique TCR beta nucleotide sequences was sequenced per donor, of which about 19% were non-productive. The study aimed to test whether cataloging public T cell receptors could reveal signatures of past pathogen exposure. About five DR-DQ haplotypes were treated as single units for association and clustering because of strong linkage in the cohort. Both class I and class II loci were covered by HLA typing, at four-digit resolution. Donor age, sex, ethnicity and CMV serostatus were compiled together with the repertoire data. In a later analysis, previously published TCR beta repertoires from 550 to 750 donors were re-analyzed and high-resolution HLA genotyping was added so that TCR occurrence patterns could be studied. The number of donors typed differed by locus, with 629-630 for A, B, C, DRB1 and DQB1, more than 500 for DQA1, 600 to 610 for DPA1, and some 440 for DPB1. In the later analysis, no new phenotypic data were used to find candidate immune exposures; instead, reliance was placed on TCR beta sequences and their occurrence across donors. An earlier analysis of 587 of the donors used high-throughput TCR beta sequencing to judge whether each TCR beta V gene segment behaved as functional or pseudogenic. The genetic ancestry cluster associated with self-reported Caucasian donors included approximately 85% of the roughly 390 genotyped donors. A later genetic analysis used genome-wide SNP genotypes for about 60% of the roughly 700 donors, treating that subset as a discovery cohort. What the research found in general, with its limitations: The authors suggested that the approach could potentially be generalized to other disease states and immunological phenotypes. The earlier analysis of nearly 600 of the donors excluded roughly 16 rarely observed V segments, including chromosome 9 orphons, because counts were too low. According to a later analysis, parvovirus B19, influenza, CMV and Epstein-Barr virus appeared linked to several top co-occurrence clusters. The sequencing pipeline was judged likely to have produced a cluster of highly shared sequence variants as a technical artifact. In a later genetic analysis, a missense DCLRE1C variant was associated with V-gene and J-gene trimming of TCR beta chains, and the association was replicated in an independent cohort. In an earlier analysis of about 600 of the donors, most TCR beta V segments appeared in productive rearrangements about 87% or about 30% of the time, broadly matching IMGT annotations. A further reported finding was that TCR beta sequences accurately predicted the HLA-A and HLA-B alleles for most subjects in the first cohort. In vitro tests confirmed that three of the cytomegalovirus-associated TCR beta chains recognize cytomegalovirus antigens. Because HLA typing was unavailable for some donors at each locus, only the typed subset was used in association tests. In a later analysis, most CMV-associated TCR beta chains were found to appear HLA-restricted, with HLA associations seemingly driven largely by CMV exposure. The classifier was reported to diagnose cytomegalovirus status with high specificity and sensitivity in both the original cohort and the validation cohort. Most TCR sequences were seen in very few donors, while some public TCRs were found in many individuals. The 87-base-pair reads could not distinguish some IMGT-functional V segments, including TRBV6-2 and TRBV6-3, so those segments were excluded. Linkage disequilibrium might explain the correlated functional status among segregating V segments, but an unknown experimental factor could not be ruled out. The presence/absence analyses assumed that sequencing depth was roughly uniform across donors, and that assumption may not be true. In a later analysis, TCR association rates were found to vary across HLA loci, with the most associated TCRs seen for DRB1 alleles and the fewest for HLA-C alleles. Only TCR beta chains were sequenced in this cohort, and the absence of alpha or paired-chain data limited detectable features. In the study, around 150 TCR beta chains were listed as associated with cytomegalovirus. According to a later genetic analysis, donors in an Asian-associated ancestry cluster had fewer N-insertions in productive TCRs than the approximately 700-donor mean. In a later analysis, HLA-associated TCR beta chains were found to be more clonally expanded and to have lower generation probabilities than equally common non-associated chains. Specific HLA alleles were associated with about 17,000 TCR beta sequences at a false discovery rate of 0.05 in a later analysis. When HLA alleles, especially DR and DQ, strongly co-occurred, attributing TCR associations to individual alleles was difficult. For the cohort, immune exposure information was limited to CMV serostatus.

Taken from the germline V gene (reference sequence), the CDR1 and CDR2 loops are MNHEY and SMNVEV. V ends up 8 bases short and J 3 bases short, with an unmatched junction base count of 7. The CDR3 has 14 amino acids, counting the end cysteine and phenylalanine. Of the read, only the CDR3 DNA is kept; its 42 bases are in frame from base 1. Library construction relied on the immunoSEQ multiplex PCR assay. The multiplex PCR relied on a mix of 60 forward primers for TCR Vbeta segments and 13 reverse primers for TCR Jbeta segments. Amplification of the CDR3 region of rearranged TCR beta genes was performed with a multiplex PCR assay on genomic DNA. Amplified TCR beta libraries were sequenced as 87-base-pair reads on the Illumina HiSeq System. From the authors' description of their analysis: In a later analysis, tens of millions of unique TCR beta chains were counted across the 666 repertoires, and approximately 11 million of these chains were shared by at least two donors. To remove PCR and sequencing errors, raw reads were error-corrected and collapsed into unique sequences using a nearest-neighbor algorithm that merged closely related sequences. To assign V, D and J gene segments, CDR3 sequences were aligned to IMGT reference sequences. For a sequence to be retained, a match of at least six nucleotides to both a V gene segment and a J gene segment was required. A rearrangement was called productive if the CDR3 had no stop codons and remained in frame with V and J, and every other rearrangement was called non-productive. CDR3 was defined by IMGT convention, running from the second conserved V-encoded cysteine to the conserved J-encoded phenylalanine. In an earlier analysis of approximately 590 of the donors, sequences lacking an unambiguous match to a single V gene segment were excluded. An earlier analysis of about 590 of the donors classified V segments as functional when productive rearrangements were above 56.7% and as segregating when the standard deviation between donors was above 5%. A statistical classification framework was developed to diagnose cytomegalovirus status using the catalog of TCR beta chain sequences. A later analysis assigned V and J genes by comparing TCR nucleotide sequences with IMGT/GENE-DB human TR gene sequences. In a later analysis, CDR3 sequences and most-parsimonious VDJ recombination scenarios were assigned using the TCRdist pipeline. In a later analysis, every TCR beta chain was defined by the combination of its CDR3 amino acid sequence and its V-gene family, and reads without a unique V-gene family were dropped. In a later analysis, around 650 highly shared, low-generation-probability nucleotide sequences were removed to address suspected cross-contamination and a sequencing artifact. In a later analysis, a clonal expansion index was calculated for each public chain from normalized within-repertoire ranks of inferred template counts. In a later analysis, generation probabilities were computed using a VDJ recombination model fitted to out-of-frame rearrangements, and the results were checked against IGoR. A later analysis scored TCR-TCR, TCR-HLA and TCR-CMV co-occurrence with hypergeometric tests, applying a repertoire-size bias correction to TCR pairs. False discovery rates were estimated in a later analysis by permuting HLA or CMV assignments 20 times. In a later analysis, co-occurring TCRs were grouped using DBSCAN, with TCRdist sequence similarity added in when clustering inside HLA-allele-positive subsets. Co-occurrence clustering excluded repertoires with fewer than 30,000 or more than 120,000 public chains, plus five with anomalous nucleotide sharing. This is the immuneACCESS table as TCRdb keeps it, with only in-frame sequences that have V and J called. A part of the clones is gone; compared with another copy, unresolved V genes explain less than half, and the rest is unexplained. V and J calls and clone size are given by that table; D and trimming were obtained from the DNA. A total of roughly 97,000 clones appear in this sample, 81% of them only once. The ten largest clones add up to approximately 5.4% of the sample.

The cohort was made up of about 670 healthy bone marrow donors. At the time of sampling, every cohort member was nominally healthy, though immune exposures that went unrecorded were likely present. The donor tested CMV seropositive and was one of the 289 seropositive cohort members. A peripheral blood sample was collected from each donor, and TCR beta sequencing was performed on peripheral blood mononuclear cells. Genomic DNA extraction from the blood cell samples was performed with the Qiagen DNeasy Blood Extraction Kit. As regards this clone: The target of this receptor is not known. No much larger clone exists at a distance of one base, and base qualities are not known.

The receptor comes from a man aged 35-49 years in good health and CMV-seropositive. Material for sequencing was PBMCs. The chain was built from TRBV27 and TRBJ2-7; TRBD1 agrees with 10 junctional bases. The nucleotide sequence reads TGTGCCAGCTCCACCGGGACAGGGGTCTACGAGCAGTACTTC. This encodes CASSTGTGVYEQYF.